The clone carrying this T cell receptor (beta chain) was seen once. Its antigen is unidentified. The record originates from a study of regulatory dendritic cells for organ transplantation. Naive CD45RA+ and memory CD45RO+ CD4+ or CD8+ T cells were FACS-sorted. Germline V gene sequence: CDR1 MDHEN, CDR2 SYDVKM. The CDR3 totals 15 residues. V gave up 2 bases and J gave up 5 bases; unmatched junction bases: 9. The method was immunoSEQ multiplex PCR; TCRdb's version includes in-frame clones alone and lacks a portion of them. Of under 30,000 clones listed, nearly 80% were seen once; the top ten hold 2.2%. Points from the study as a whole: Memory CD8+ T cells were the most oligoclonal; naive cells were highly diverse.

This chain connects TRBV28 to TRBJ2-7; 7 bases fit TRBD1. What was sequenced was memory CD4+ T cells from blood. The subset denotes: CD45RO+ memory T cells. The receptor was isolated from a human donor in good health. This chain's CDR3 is CASSLAAQGTHEQYF. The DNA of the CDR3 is TGTGCCAGCAGTTTAGCCGCACAGGGGACGCACGAGCAGTACTTC.